This record covers a single T cell receptor beta chain. The sample originates from a study of blood T cell repertoires in COVID-19. Study as a whole: The study drew acute and convalescent COVID-19 samples from the United States, Italy and Spain. In each case, the material was cDNA or gDNA derived from T cells, B-cell-depleted T cells, or PBMCs.

Original handling: Using reference gene primer amplification, nucleated cell counts were estimated. Only in-frame clones appear in the TCRdb table, and some are missing; sequencing was by immunoSEQ multiplex PCR. Clonal size and the V and J genes are those of that table, whereas D and trimming came from the DNA. This table holds just over 650,000 clones, around 89% found once. The CDR3 spans 15 residues. Germline V CDR1 and CDR2: KGHSH, LQKENI. The V end lost 2 bases, the J end lost 3 bases, and 13 bases lay between the germline ends. This TCR came from a woman younger than 30 with acute or convalescent COVID-19. The chain joins TRBV18 to TRBJ1-2; tentative D call: TRBD1 (6 bases). The sequenced sample was peripheral blood. CDR3 coding DNA: TGTGCCAGCTCACCATATACAGGGAAGGACTATGGCTACACCTTC. Protein sequence: CASSPYTGKDYGYTF.